This T cell receptor (beta chain) was obtained from a study of blood T cell repertoires in COVID-19. At the level of the study: T cells, B-cell-depleted T cells, or PBMCs provided the cDNA or gDNA that served as material.

CDR3 size: 15 residues. V gave up 2 bases and J gave up 2 bases; unmatched junction bases: 6. The germline CDR1 and CDR2 sequences are SGHNT and YYREEE (reference sequence). Authors' data handling: From reference gene primer amplification, estimates of nucleated cell counts were derived. This table comes from immunoSEQ multiplex PCR, and its TCRdb copy is limited to in-frame clones, with some not included. V, J and clone size are those of that table, while D and trimming were read from the DNA. The sample contains some 260,000 clones, just over 90% of which appear only once. This clone has only one observation. Clinical history reported by participants formed the basis on which cohorts were assigned. Recovered status in Cohort 3 required two negative PCRs, clearance, or symptom resolution.

Source material: PBMCs or T cells enriched from blood (not recorded which). This sequence was found in a young woman who had recovered from COVID-19. The rearrangement links TRBV5-4 to TRBJ2-5, with 7 bases aligning to TRBD2. CDR3 sequence reads: CASSLNGRTQETQYF. Here the CDR3 DNA reads TGTGCCAGCAGCTTAAACGGGAGGACACAAGAGACCCAGTACTTC.